These 8 T cell receptor beta chains originate from one sample sequenced in a study of blood T cell repertoires in COVID-19. TCRdb keeps only in-frame clones here, not all; method: immunoSEQ multiplex PCR. Of about 170,000 clones in the sample, about four fifths were seen once. The material sequenced was peripheral blood. The origin of the receptors is a man aged 40-49 years who had recovered from COVID-19.

The rearrangement joins TRBV21-1 to TRBJ2-6; the table's TRBD1 call for D was not verified on the DNA. TRBV21-1 is noted as a pseudogene. The CDR3 has 22 amino acids. CDR3 loop: CASSLDRGWDSIHLSGANVLTF. As DNA, the CDR3 is TGTGCCAGCAGTCTCGACAGGGGCTGGGACTCCATTCACCTTTCTGGGGCCAACGTCCTGACTTTC.

This clone was detected only a few times. The rearrangement uses TRBV7-6 and TRBJ2-3; D might be TRBD2 (6 bases). The V gene lost 3 bases and the J gene lost 1 base, with 8 bases spanning the gap. This CDR3 is built from 14 residues. Germline V gene data show CDR1 as SGHVS and CDR2 as FNYEAQ. CDR3 nucleotide sequence: TGTGCCAGCAGCTTGGGGGGACGCACAGATACGCAGTATTTT. Its translation: CASSLGGRTDTQYF.

The chain links TRBV7-9 to TRBJ1-4; no clear D gene. There are 14 residues in the CDR3. CDR1 and CDR2 (germline): SEHNR, FQNEAQ (reference sequence). V lost 1 base to trimming and J lost 6 bases, with 9 bases between them. DNA of the CDR3: TGTGCCAGCAGCTTAGTGGGCGGGGATGAAAAACTGTTTTTT. It encodes CASSLVGGDEKLFF.

The chain carries TRBV5-4 and TRBJ1-6; D remains unclear. The CDR3 has 14 amino acids. Trimming shortened V by 0 bases and J by 5 bases, and 6 bases separated the two germline ends. CDR1 is SGHNT and CDR2 is YYREEE in the germline V gene (reference sequence). CDR3 loop: CASSLGGHNSPLHF. The CDR3 coding sequence is TGTGCCAGCAGCTTGGGCGGCCATAATTCACCCCTCCACTTT.

CDR3 region: CASSQESPRSSEQFF. CDR3 nucleotides: TGTGCCAGCAGCCAAGAGTCCCCGCGAAGCTCTGAGCAGTTCTTC. The rearrangement links TRBV4-2 to TRBJ2-1; no clear D gene. The CDR3 is 15 amino acids. Germline CDR1 reads LGHNA; CDR2 reads YNFKEQ. V was cut by 0 bases and J by 9 bases, with 15 bases left in between.

This chain uses TRBV9 with TRBJ2-7; possibly TRBD2 for D (6 bases). The CDR3 is 14 amino acids. With 0 bases removed from V and 7 bases from J, the gap between germline ends came to 14 bases. The germline gives CDR1 SGDLS, CDR2 YYNGEE. The CDR3 DNA reads as TGTGCCAGCAGCGTAGAGGCTAGCGTGGGGGAGCAGTACTTC. It encodes CASSVEASVGEQYF.

The chain has TRBV9 and TRBJ2-1, with a tentative D call TRBD1 (5 bases). The CDR3 is 17 residues long. CDR1 SGDLS and CDR2 YYNGEE come from the germline V gene. Trimming removed 3 bases at V and 3 bases at J, with 19 bases between. CDR3 bases: TGTGCCAGCAGCGCCAGACAGAGACCTTCCCTCTACAATGAGCAGTTCTTC. Amino acids: CASSARQRPSLYNEQFF.

The V call is TRBV21-1, the J call TRBJ2-7; TRBD2 is the table's D call, not checked against the DNA. TRBV21-1 is a pseudogene segment. This CDR3 region has 15 residues. CDR3 sequence (DNA): TGTGCCAGCAGCAAAGAAAGTCTAGCGCTCTACGAGCAGTACTTC. Protein sequence: CASSKESLALYEQYF.